These 11 T cell receptor beta chains were sequenced from one sample in a study of blood T cell repertoires in COVID-19. The repertoire was sequenced with immunoSEQ multiplex PCR; TCRdb's copy has only in-frame clones and lacks some. The table has just over 95,000 clones, about nine tenths seen once. Input material: peripheral blood. Receptors were obtained from a man between 50 and 59 years old with acute or convalescent COVID-19.

The chain joins TRBV5-1 to TRBJ2-1; 8 nucleotides match TRBD2. CDR1 is SGHRS, CDR2 YFSETQ, per germline. The V gene end was trimmed by 2 bases and the J gene end by 7 bases; junction bases not matched to a gene: 8. CDR3 length equals 15 residues. CDR3 nucleotide sequence: TGCGCCAGCAGCTTCGATGGACTAGCCGGGAATGAGCAGTTCTTC. This translates into CASSFDGLAGNEQFF. The full variable domain, completed using reference TRBV5-1 and TRBJ2-1, is KAGVTQTPRYLIKTRGQQVTLSCSPISGHRSVSWYQQTPGQGLQFLFEYFSETQRNKGNFPGRFSGRQFSNSRSEMNVSTLELGDSALYLCASSFDGLAGNEQFFGPGTRLTVL.

The J gene is TRBJ2-1, the V gene TRBV11-2; TRBD1 might be the D (7 bases). The V end lost 1 base, the J end lost 0 bases, and 16 bases lay between the germline ends. The CDR3 is made up of 18 amino acids. Germline V gene sequence: CDR1 SGHAT, CDR2 FQNNGV. The CDR3 is CASSLGGRGVRSYNEQFF. In nucleotides, the CDR3 is TGTGCCAGCAGCTTAGGAGGCAGGGGGGTCCGCTCCTACAATGAGCAGTTCTTC.

This clone was recorded once. This rearrangement joins TRBV24-1 to TRBJ2-1; 14 bases map to TRBD2. Trimming at V came to 3 bases and at J to 9 bases, leaving 6 bases not matched to a gene. This CDR3 contains 16 residues. Germline CDR1 and CDR2: KGHDR and SFDVKD. The CDR3 DNA sequence: TGTGCCACCAGTGATAGGACTAGCGGGAGGTTGAGTGAGCAGTTCTTC. It yields the protein CATSDRTSGRLSEQFF.

The genes are TRBV7-8 and TRBJ1-1; D may be TRBD1 (6 bases). Germline V gene lookup returns CDR1 SGHVS and CDR2 FQNEAQ. Trimming removed 0 bases at V and 5 bases at J, with 13 bases between. The CDR3 sequence is 15 residues long. The CDR3 spells CASSLAGRGWTEAFF. CDR3 in DNA: TGTGCCAGCAGCTTAGCGGGCAGGGGTTGGACTGAAGCTTTCTTT. Full variable domain (outside the CDR3, taken from reference TRBV7-8 and TRBJ1-1): GAGVSQSPRYKVAKRGQDVALRCDPISGHVSLFWYQQALGQGPEFLTYFQNEAQLDKSGLPSDRFFAERPEGSVSTLKIQRTQQEDSAVYLCASSLAGRGWTEAFFGQGTRLTVV.

This clone was recorded only once. This chain joins TRBV5-5 and TRBJ2-2; TRBD2 is a possible D gene (6 bases). Germline assignment: CDR1 SGHKS and CDR2 YYEKEE (reference sequence). The CDR3 is made up of 14 amino acids. V was shortened by 4 bases and J by 3 bases, with 10 bases between the two germline ends. Written as DNA, the CDR3 is TGTGCCAGCAGCCCGGGACTGTACACCGGGGAGCTGTTTTTT. This codes for CASSPGLYTGELFF. Drawing the rest from reference TRBV5-5 and TRBJ2-2, the complete variable domain is DAGVTQSPTHLIKTRGQQVTLRCSPISGHKSVSWYQQVLGQGPQFIFQYYEKEERGRGNFPDRFSARQFPNYSSELNVNALLLGDSALYLCASSPGLYTGELFFGEGSRLTVL.

CDR3 residues: CASMPITGAPNYGYTF. The CDR3 nucleotides read TGTGCCAGTATGCCAATCACAGGGGCCCCTAACTATGGCTACACCTTC. The chain carries TRBV19 and TRBJ1-2; 7 nucleotides agree with TRBD1. The germline CDR1 and CDR2 sequences are LNHDA and SQIVND (reference sequence). This CDR3 spans 16 amino acids. Trimming removed 7 bases from V and 0 bases from J; junction bases left unmatched: 11.

The rearrangement uses TRBV4-1 and TRBJ1-5, with D perhaps matching TRBD1 (5 bases). V gave up 0 bases and J gave up 6 bases, with 12 bases separating them. Germline V lookup: CDR1 MGHRA, CDR2 YSYEKL. The CDR3 runs to 15 residues. The CDR3 nucleotides are TGCGCCAGCAGCCAAGACAGGGTGGAAGGTCAGCCCCAGCATTTT. Translation: CASSQDRVEGQPQHF.

This chain uses TRBV6-5 with TRBJ1-1; D not resolved. Germline V gene data show CDR1 as MNHEY and CDR2 as SVGAGI. Trimming took off 6 bases at V and 1 base at J, with 6 bases between the two ends. CDR3 length: 12 residues. As DNA, the CDR3 is TGTGCCAGCAGCTCCCCGAACACTGAAGCTTTCTTT. Translation: CASSSPNTEAFF.

This clone was counted between two and nine times. The V call is TRBV2, the J call TRBJ2-1, with TRBD2 identical over 9 bases. This CDR3 is 13 amino acids long. The V gene end was trimmed by 6 bases and the J gene end by 9 bases; junction bases not matched to a gene: 6. CDR1 SNHLY and CDR2 FYNNEI come from the germline V gene. The CDR3 here is CASRGGRAGEQFF. For the CDR3, the DNA is TGTGCCAGCAGAGGCGGGAGGGCCGGTGAGCAGTTCTTC.

The chain uses TRBV28 and TRBJ1-2; no definite D call. This CDR3 has 10 residues. Trimming left V 7 bases short and J 7 bases short, with 7 bases between. Germline values: CDR1 MDHEN, CDR2 SYDVKM. The CDR3 nucleotides read TGTGCCAGCAACGGGGTTGGCTACACCTTC. It is translated as CASNGVGYTF.

V gene TRBV20-1 combines with J gene TRBJ1-4; the D is unclear. V was pared by 0 bases and J by 7 bases, with 3 bases between. CDR3 length equals 11 residues. CDR1 is DFQATT, CDR2 SNEGSKA, per germline (reference sequence). The DNA of the CDR3 is TGCAGTGCTAGAGACCTTGAAAAACTGTTTTTT. Its translation is CSARDLEKLFF.